Below, 21 T cell receptor beta chains from the same sample are listed, as sequenced in a study of post-analysis software for immune sequencing data. Unique molecular identifiers were built into the TCR beta cDNA libraries. One entry per CDR3 protein results from TCRdb running MiXCR on the PCR reads. The sample consists of hundreds of thousands of distinct CDR3 sequences, roughly 29% of them appearing once. These receptors' targets are unknown. Study-level findings and limits: Five or six TRBV segments, TRBV5-6, TRBV5-1 and TRBV20-1 among them, were found more frequent in patients than controls.

Sequencing was performed on blood. The receptors were gathered from a girl under 18 with multiple sclerosis.

This clonotype was recorded once. The chain carries TRBV28 and TRBJ2-1; D uncertain. The V end was cut by 3 bases, the J end by 0 bases, with 9 bases between. The CDR3 consists of 15 residues. Germline lookup yields CDR1 MDHEN and CDR2 SYDVKM. The CDR3 region has the DNA TGTGCCAGCAGTTTTAGGGAAAGCTCCTACAATGAGCAGTTCTTC. Translation gives CASSFRESSYNEQFF.

V gene TRBV2 combines with J gene TRBJ2-1; TRBD2 agrees at 15 bases. The ends lost 8 bases at V and 7 bases at J; junction bases unmatched: 15. The CDR3 runs to 18 residues. Germline-derived CDR1 and CDR2 are SNHLY and FYNNEI. CDR3 in amino acids: CASRRTGLGLAGGNEQFF. CDR3 nucleotide sequence: TGTGCCAGCCGCAGGACCGGTTTGGGACTAGCGGGAGGTAATGAGCAGTTCTTC. The whole variable domain, filled in from reference TRBV2 and TRBJ2-1, reads EPEVTQTPSHQVTQMGQEVILRCVPISNHLYFYWYRQILGQKVEFLVSFYNNEISEKSEIFDDQFSVERPDGSNFTLKIRSTKLEDSAMYFCASRRTGLGLAGGNEQFFGPGTRLTVL.

This clonotype appeared a few times. The CDR3 DNA reads as TGCAGCGAAGAGACACTAGCTAACTATGGCTACACCTTC. This encodes CSEETLANYGYTF. The chain carries TRBV29-1 and TRBJ1-2; D remains unclear. The CDR3 contains 13 residues. Germline CDR1 SQVTM, CDR2 ANQGSEA. V was shortened by 7 bases and J by 0 bases, with 12 bases between the two germline ends. Looking up the rest from reference TRBV29-1 and TRBJ1-2 gives the full variable domain: SAVISQKPSRDICQRGTSLTIQCQVDSQVTMMFWYRQQPGQSLTLIATANQGSEATYESGFVIDKFPISRPNLTFSTLTVSNMSPEDSSIYLCSEETLANYGYTFGSGTRLTVV.

This clonotype was detected a few times. The CDR3 region is CASSLWPGEHSPLHF. The CDR3 nucleotides are TGTGCCAGCAGTTTATGGCCAGGAGAACATTCACCCCTCCACTTT. V and J are TRBV27 and TRBJ1-6; D gene ambiguous. Germline assignment: CDR1 MNHEY and CDR2 SMNVEV (reference sequence). This CDR3 spans 15 amino acids. The V end lost 1 base, the J end lost 8 bases, and 12 bases lay between the germline ends.

The rearrangement joins TRBV20-1 to TRBJ2-5; a weak D match, TRBD1 (5 bases). The CDR3 is made up of 13 amino acids. Germline V CDR1 and CDR2: DFQATT, SNEGSKA (reference sequence). DNA for the CDR3: TGCAGCTCCCCTATAGGGGCCCGAGAGACCCAGTACTTC. It encodes CSSPIGARETQYF.

The J gene is TRBJ2-7, the V gene TRBV6-2 or TRBV6-3; possible D gene TRBD1, 5 bases. Germline assignment: CDR1 MNHEY and CDR2 SVGEGT. V was cut by 4 bases and J by 1 base, with 11 bases left in between. The CDR3 contains 14 residues. DNA for the CDR3: TGTGCCAGCAGTTTGCCAGGGTGGTCCTACGAGCAGTACTTC. Encoded protein: CASSLPGWSYEQYF.

This sequence joins TRBV27 and TRBJ1-5; D is uncertain. This CDR3 is built from 14 residues. Germline V lookup: CDR1 MNHEY, CDR2 SMNVEV (reference sequence). V shed 3 bases and J shed 6 bases, with 12 bases lying between them. The CDR3 bases are TGTGCCAGCAGTTTGGCGGCCAGGACTCAGCCCCAGCATTTT. This codes for CASSLAARTQPQHF.

J is TRBJ2-1 and V is TRBV6-6, with 12 nucleotides matching TRBD2. Trimming at V came to 6 bases and at J to 5 bases, leaving 5 bases not matched to a gene. Germline CDR1 reads MNHNY; CDR2 reads SVGAGI (reference sequence). The CDR3 sequence is 15 residues long. The CDR3 spells CASSHRLAGDNEQFF. For the CDR3, the DNA is TGTGCCAGCAGCCACCGACTAGCGGGGGACAATGAGCAGTTCTTC.

This clonotype has a handful of counts. V is TRBV2 and J is TRBJ2-5; D not resolved. The DNA matches TRBJ2-7 better at its end, which makes the J call doubtful. Germline lookup yields CDR1 SNHLY and CDR2 FYNNEI. The CDR3 covers 12 residues. This CDR3 reads CASSAALYEQYF. In DNA form, the CDR3 reads TGTGCCAGCAGTGCGGCTCTTTACGAGCAGTACTTC.

V gene TRBV5-1 combines with J gene TRBJ2-5, with D perhaps TRBD1 (7 bases). Germline CDR1 SGHRS, CDR2 YFSETQ. Trimming removed 4 bases at V and 4 bases at J, with 14 bases between. The CDR3 is 14 amino acids. CDR3 residues: CASSPRDSRETQYF. The CDR3, as DNA: TGCGCCAGCAGCCCGCGGGACAGCCGAGAGACCCAGTACTTC.

This clonotype has a handful of counts. The chain has TRBV11-3 and TRBJ2-7; D tentatively reads TRBD1 or TRBD2 (5 bases each). The CDR3 consists of 15 residues. Trimming shortened V by 1 base and J by 0 bases, and 10 bases separated the two germline ends. The V gene's germline CDR1 is SGHNT and CDR2 YENEEA. CDR3 region: CASSLAGPNSYEQYF. The CDR3 nucleotides are TGTGCCAGCAGCTTAGCGGGACCGAACTCCTACGAGCAGTACTTC.

The gene calls are TRBV19 and TRBJ2-1; D unresolved. Per the germline V gene, CDR1 is LNHDA and CDR2 is SQIVND (reference sequence). The V gene lost 7 bases and the J gene lost 10 bases, with 17 bases spanning the gap. The CDR3 is 13 amino acids. CDR3 nucleotide sequence: TGTGCCAGTAACACCGCATGGGAAGGGGAGCAGTTCTTC. Translation: CASNTAWEGEQFF.

V gene TRBV3-1 combines with J gene TRBJ1-1; maybe TRBD1 (6 bases). Germline CDR1 LGHDT, CDR2 YNNKEL (reference sequence). The CDR3 is 13 amino acids. The V end lost 0 bases, the J end lost 8 bases, and 10 bases lay between the germline ends. CDR3 DNA sequence: TGTGCCAGCAGCCAAGACTGGGGGCGCGAAGCTTTCTTT. Amino acids: CASSQDWGREAFF. Full variable domain (outside the CDR3, taken from reference TRBV3-1 and TRBJ1-1): DTAVSQTPKYLVTQMGNDKSIKCEQNLGHDTMYWYKQDSKKFLKIMFSYNNKELIINETVPNRFSPKSPDKAHLNLHINSLELGDSAVYFCASSQDWGREAFFGQGTRLTVV.

This clonotype came up a few times. The gene calls are TRBV5-1 and TRBJ2-7; 15 bases map to TRBD2. Trimming cost V 4 bases and J 3 bases; bases outside gene matches: 11. The germline gives CDR1 SGHRS, CDR2 YFSETQ. This CDR3 is built from 18 residues. The DNA for the CDR3 is TGCGCCAGCAGCGATGGACTAGCGGGAGGGCCCGCCCTCTACGAGCAGTACTTC. This sequence encodes CASSDGLAGGPALYEQYF.

On this clonotype itself: At one of its ends the junction is not consistent with the germline gene, which may arise from a read error. This rearrangement joins TRBV29-1 to TRBJ2-1, with D maybe TRBD1 (5 bases). The CDR3 sequence is 12 residues long. Germline V gives CDR1 SQVTM, CDR2 ANQGSEA. CDR3 sequence reads: CSAVPQDNEQLF. Here the CDR3 DNA reads TGCAGCGCTGTACCTCAGGACAATGAGCAGTTATTC.

The chain joins TRBV29-1 to TRBJ2-1, with 9 positions matching TRBD1. The CDR3 length is 13 residues. With V trimmed by 7 bases and J by 9 bases, 10 bases remained unmatched. Per germline, CDR1 SQVTM and CDR2 ANQGSEA. CDR3 nucleotides: TGCAGCGCCCGAACAACAGGGGGCGGTGAGCAGTTCTTC. Amino acid sequence: CSARTTGGGEQFF.

V usage is TRBV29-1 and J usage is TRBJ2-1; 9 bases are a match to TRBD1. Germline V CDR1 and CDR2: SQVTM, ANQGSEA. The CDR3 length is 14 residues. With 2 bases clipped from V and 4 bases from J, the junction kept 3 bases outside the gene matches. This chain's CDR3 is CSVEKQGAYNEQFF. As DNA, the CDR3 is TGCAGCGTTGAAAAACAGGGGGCTTACAATGAGCAGTTCTTC.

The chain recombines TRBV20-1 with TRBJ1-2; no definite D call. V lost 7 bases to trimming and J lost 0 bases, with 15 bases between them. The length of the CDR3 is 14 residues. Per the germline V gene, CDR1 is DFQATT and CDR2 is SNEGSKA (reference sequence). The CDR3 sequence: CSDALPQSNYGYTF. The CDR3, as DNA: TGCAGTGACGCCTTACCCCAATCTAACTATGGCTACACCTTC.

This clonotype was seen only a few times. This chain connects TRBV27 to TRBJ2-1, with TRBD2 matching 15 bases. Germline-derived CDR1 and CDR2 are MNHEY and SMNVEV (reference sequence). Trimming cost V 10 bases and J 0 bases; bases outside gene matches: 7. The CDR3 spans 17 residues. CDR3 sequence reads: CATRGTSGGSSYNEQFF. The CDR3, as DNA: TGTGCCACTCGGGGGACTAGCGGGGGGAGCTCCTACAATGAGCAGTTCTTC.

This rearrangement joins TRBV7-9 to TRBJ1-2; no clear D gene. Looked up from germline, CDR1 is SEHNR and CDR2 is FQNEAQ (reference sequence). The CDR3 consists of 15 residues. V was cut by 1 base and J by 4 bases, with 13 bases left in between. The DNA of the CDR3 is TGTGCCAGCAGCTTAGAAGAGGGCCTCCTCTATGGCTACACCTTC. This gives the protein CASSLEEGLLYGYTF.

This clonotype was found a few times. Written as DNA, the CDR3 is TGCAGCGTCTGGGGCTACTCCTACAATGAGCAGTTCTTC. Amino acid sequence: CSVWGYSYNEQFF. This chain connects TRBV29-1 to TRBJ2-1; D perhaps matches TRBD1 (5 bases). The CDR3 sequence is 13 residues long. Trimming removed 6 bases at V and 0 bases at J, with 9 bases between. From germline, CDR1 is SQVTM and CDR2 ANQGSEA.